Following are 24 T cell receptor beta chains from one sample sequenced in a study of control samples from healthy donors and cancer patients. The protocol was immunoSEQ multiplex PCR, while the TCRdb copy is restricted to in-frame clones and leaves out a portion. Among roughly 120,000 clones, around 91% were seen once, and the ten largest hold about 1%. Sequencing was done on a sample of PBMCs. The origin of the receptors is a woman aged 45-59 years with colorectal cancer.

The chain employs TRBV5-6 and TRBJ2-7, with D tentatively TRBD2 (5 bases). V shed 3 bases and J shed 4 bases, with 29 bases lying between them. CDR1 is SGHDT, CDR2 YYEEEE, per germline. CDR3 length equals 19 residues. This CDR3 is CASSSRGREFSALRYEQYF. The CDR3 DNA follows: TGTGCCAGCAGCTCCCGCGGACGGGAATTCTCCGCTTTGCGTTACGAGCAGTACTTC.

The genes are TRBV3-1 (or the pseudogene TRBV3-2) and TRBJ1-2, with TRBD1 matching over 8 bases. V was pared by 0 bases and J by 4 bases, with 4 bases of the junction left unmatched. CDR1 is LGHDT, CDR2 YNNKEL, per germline (reference sequence). The CDR3 runs to 15 residues. Here the CDR3 DNA reads TGTGCCAGCAGCCAAGATCCAGGGGGCACCTATGGCTACACCTTC. It specifies CASSQDPGGTYGYTF.

The chain is built from TRBV29-1 and TRBJ2-7; D gene unclear. CDR1 and CDR2 (germline): SQVTM, ANQGSEA. Trimming removed 4 bases from V and 5 bases from J, with 12 bases in between. This CDR3 comprises 12 residues. In DNA form, the CDR3 reads TGCAGCGTTGGCCCAGCCCTCCACGAGCAGTACTTC. Translating it yields CSVGPALHEQYF.

J is TRBJ2-5 and V is TRBV4-1; 7 bases fit TRBD2. The CDR3 spans 15 residues. Per the germline V gene, CDR1 is MGHRA and CDR2 is YSYEKL. Trimming at V came to 4 bases and at J to 5 bases, leaving 10 bases not matched to a gene. CDR3 sequence reads: CASSPRLAQTETQYF. The CDR3 region has the DNA TGCGCCAGCAGCCCGAGACTAGCTCAGACTGAGACCCAGTACTTC.

This sequence joins TRBV5-1 and TRBJ2-1; D possibly uses TRBD1 or TRBD2 (5 bases each). Trimming took off 1 base at V and 5 bases at J, with 7 bases between the two ends. The CDR3 spans 13 residues. Germline CDR1 SGHRS, CDR2 YFSETQ. The CDR3 protein is CASSLMGDNEQFF. The CDR3 DNA follows: TGCGCCAGCAGCTTGATGGGGGACAATGAGCAGTTCTTC.

This chain joins TRBV5-1 and TRBJ2-2, with a tentative D call TRBD1 (6 bases). V was shortened by 7 bases and J by 5 bases, with 12 bases between the two germline ends. The germline V gene has CDR1 SGHRS and CDR2 YFSETQ. The CDR3 has 13 residues. This CDR3 is CASVTQGTGELFF. The CDR3 coding sequence is TGCGCCAGCGTGACCCAGGGGACCGGGGAGCTGTTTTTT.

The CDR3 DNA follows: TGTGCCAGCAGTTTATTGGAGAACACCGGGGAGCTGTTTTTT. It yields the protein CASSLLENTGELFF. J is TRBJ2-2 and V is TRBV28; no clear D gene. Germline CDR1 reads MDHEN; CDR2 reads SYDVKM. The CDR3 has 14 residues. V was trimmed by 1 base and J by 1 base, leaving 4 bases between them.

V usage is TRBV29-1 and J usage is TRBJ1-2, with TRBD1 matching over 11 bases. The CDR3 has 13 amino acids. Germline V lookup: CDR1 SQVTM, CDR2 ANQGSEA. The trim removed 3 bases at V and 7 bases at J, leaving 4 bases unmatched. CDR3 in DNA: TGCAGCGTTGAGGACAGGGGGCTTGCTGGCTACACCTTC. Residues: CSVEDRGLAGYTF.

V usage is TRBV5-1 and J usage is TRBJ2-3; 8 bases agree with TRBD2. The CDR3 sequence is 14 residues long. The V gene end was trimmed by 3 bases and the J gene end by 1 base; junction bases not matched to a gene: 1. CDR1 SGHRS and CDR2 YFSETQ come from the germline V gene. Here the CDR3 reads CASSSTSGTDTQYF. The CDR3 DNA reads TGCGCCAGCAGCTCGACTAGCGGCACAGATACGCAGTATTTT.

The genes are TRBV15 and TRBJ1-1; 7 bases line up with TRBD1. The CDR3 has 13 amino acids. Germline CDR1 and CDR2: LNHNV and YYDKDF (reference sequence). Trimming cost V 0 bases and J 11 bases; bases outside gene matches: 6. CDR3 DNA: TGTGCCACCAGCAGAGATAGGGGGCGGGATGCTTTCTTT. Translating gives CATSRDRGRDAFF. Using reference TRBV15 and TRBJ1-1 for the parts outside the CDR3, the full variable domain is DAMVIQNPRYQVTQFGKPVTLSCSQTLNHNVMYWYQQKSSQAPKLLFHYYDKDFNNEADTPDNFQSRRPNTSFCFLDIRSPGLGDTAMYLCATSRDRGRDAFFGQGTRLTVV.

This clone was detected only once. This chain uses TRBV12-3 or TRBV12-4 with TRBJ2-3; D remains unclear. Trimming shortened V by 6 bases and J by 2 bases, and 9 bases separated the two germline ends. The CDR3 consists of 13 residues. CDR3 protein: CASRKPNTDTQYF. CDR3 nucleotides: TGTGCCAGCAGGAAGCCTAACACAGATACGCAGTATTTT.

This clone was seen once. The same CDR3 can be traced to other DNA sequences in this sample. V and J are TRBV18 and TRBJ2-7; D unclear. CDR1 is KGHSH, CDR2 LQKENI, per germline. This CDR3 is built from 14 residues. Trimming stripped 0 bases from V and 0 bases from J, with 6 bases between. The CDR3: CASSPPASSYEQYF. The CDR3 DNA sequence: TGTGCCAGCTCACCACCAGCCAGCTCCTACGAGCAGTACTTC.

This clone has only one observation. The rearrangement links TRBV10-3 to TRBJ2-7, with D perhaps being TRBD1 or TRBD2 (6 bases each). The ends were cut back, 8 bases at V and 0 bases at J, with 14 bases in the middle. Looked up from germline, CDR1 is ENHRY and CDR2 is SYGVKD. The CDR3 spans 14 residues. CDR3 protein: CAIRPGATSYEQYF. DNA of the CDR3: TGTGCCATCCGTCCGGGGGCGACCTCCTACGAGCAGTACTTC.

This rearrangement joins TRBV6-4 to TRBJ2-3, with D tentatively TRBD1 (6 bases). The CDR3 runs 15 residues. Trimming left V 0 bases short and J 5 bases short, with 12 bases between. The germline V gene has CDR1 MRHNA and CDR2 SNTAGT. The CDR3 DNA reads TGTGCCAGCAGTGACTCGGGGTTACAGGGAGATACGCAGTATTTT. It is translated as CASSDSGLQGDTQYF.

The sample holds one count of this clone. V usage is TRBV2 and J usage is TRBJ2-3; no definite D call. This CDR3 region has 16 residues. Trimming took 6 bases from V and 4 from J, leaving 20 bases between them. The germline CDR1 and CDR2 sequences are SNHLY and FYNNEI. CDR3 sequence (DNA): TGTGCCAGCAGCGTCTCCGGTATCTGGCAGGCAGATACGCAGTATTTT. Translated, it gives CASSVSGIWQADTQYF.

This clone came up once. Written as DNA, the CDR3 is TGCGCCAGCACCCCGGGAGGACTAGCGGGAACCGGGGAGCTGTTTTTT. Encoded protein: CASTPGGLAGTGELFF. The chain combines TRBV5-1 with TRBJ2-2, with TRBD2 matching over 12 bases. The CDR3 sequence is 16 residues long. Germline CDR1 is SGHRS and CDR2 is YFSETQ. V shed 6 bases, J shed 5 bases, and the junction held 8 bases outside the gene matches.

CDR3 in amino acids: CASSQEPSGSSYNEQFF. The DNA for the CDR3 is TGTGCCAGCAGCCAAGAGCCTAGCGGGAGCTCCTACAATGAGCAGTTCTTC. The chain is built from TRBV3-1 (or the pseudogene TRBV3-2) and TRBJ2-1; 10 nucleotides agree with TRBD2. CDR3 size: 17 residues. Trimming took 0 bases from V and 0 from J; bases not matched to a gene: 2. Germline CDR1 and CDR2: LGHDT and YNNKEL (reference sequence).

The gene calls are TRBV2 and TRBJ2-5; 8 nucleotides align to TRBD1. Germline assignment: CDR1 SNHLY and CDR2 FYNNEI. V trimming: 6 bases; J trimming: 5 bases; junction bases outside the gene matches: 8. There are 14 residues in the CDR3. The CDR3 reads CASSVPGQEETQYF. CDR3 bases: TGTGCCAGCAGCGTCCCGGGACAGGAGGAGACCCAGTACTTC. Looking up the rest from reference TRBV2 and TRBJ2-5 gives the full variable domain: EPEVTQTPSHQVTQMGQEVILRCVPISNHLYFYWYRQILGQKVEFLVSFYNNEISEKSEIFDDQFSVERPDGSNFTLKIRSTKLEDSAMYFCASSVPGQEETQYFGPGTRLLVL.

The CDR3 DNA follows: TGCGCCAGCAGCTTGAGTGCTAGTACTGAAGCTTTCTTT. This gives the protein CASSLSASTEAFF. This chain uses TRBV5-1 with TRBJ1-1; no clear D. The length of the CDR3 is 13 residues. The V end was cut by 1 base, the J end by 5 bases, with 9 bases between. Germline assignment: CDR1 SGHRS and CDR2 YFSETQ.

The V gene is TRBV27, the J gene TRBJ2-3, with TRBD2 identical over 12 bases. V lost 7 bases to trimming and J lost 4 bases; unmatched junction nucleotides: 9. Per germline, CDR1 MNHEY and CDR2 SMNVEV (reference sequence). This CDR3 has 16 residues. CDR3 DNA sequence: TGTGCCAGCATGGGTCTAGCGGGAGGGCCGGCAGATACGCAGTATTTT. Its protein is CASMGLAGGPADTQYF.

The V call is TRBV5-1, the J call TRBJ1-2; 7 nucleotides line up with TRBD1. After removal of 4 bases from V and 8 bases from J, the junction contained 11 bases not matched to a gene. The CDR3 spans 14 residues. CDR1 SGHRS and CDR2 YFSETQ come from the germline V gene. The chain's CDR3 is CASSPTGAERGYTF. The CDR3 DNA sequence: TGCGCCAGCAGCCCCACAGGGGCAGAACGGGGCTACACCTTC.

The V gene is TRBV5-6, the J gene TRBJ2-7; no clear D gene. Germline assignment: CDR1 SGHDT and CDR2 YYEEEE. V lost 1 base to trimming and J lost 5 bases, with 7 bases between them. This CDR3 contains 12 residues. DNA for the CDR3: TGTGCCAGCAGCTTGTCGAACCACGAGCAGTACTTC. Translated, it gives CASSLSNHEQYF.

This chain uses TRBV6-5 with TRBJ1-1, with D tentatively TRBD1 (5 bases). Trimming took 9 bases from V and 6 from J, leaving 17 bases between them. This CDR3 comprises 13 residues. Looked up from germline, CDR1 is MNHEY and CDR2 is SVGAGI. CDR3 coding DNA: TGTGCCAGTTTCAGGGCCCCAAATCCTGAAGCTTTCTTT. It translates to CASFRAPNPEAFF.

This chain connects TRBV5-1 to TRBJ2-1; D gene uncertain. The V gene lost 3 bases and the J gene lost 0 bases, with 10 bases spanning the gap. The CDR3 consists of 15 residues. The V gene's germline CDR1 is SGHRS and CDR2 YFSETQ. The DNA of the CDR3 is TGCGCCAGCAGCTCCGACCCGAGCTCCTACAATGAGCAGTTCTTC. Its protein product is CASSSDPSSYNEQFF.